Following are 27 T cell receptor beta chains from one sample sequenced in a study of cytomegalovirus exposure and HLA in healthy donors (dated by TCRdb to between 2016 and 2019). The library was generated by the immunoSEQ multiplex PCR assay. For the multiplex PCR, a mixture combining 60 forward primers for TCR Vbeta segments and 13 reverse primers for TCR Jbeta segments was used. TCRdb retrieved this table from immuneACCESS and kept in-frame rearrangements only. Not all clones are present; in checked studies, unresolved V genes account for under half, and no reason is known for the remainder. The sample includes 130,000 to 150,000 clones, with 65% to 85% observed a single time. The top ten clonotypes cover 6.5% to 8% of the sample. The sequenced sample was PBMCs. Source of these receptors: a woman aged 40-49 years in good health and CMV-seropositive.

The chain joins TRBV6-1 to TRBJ1-5, with D possibly TRBD1 on 6 matching bases. V gave up 4 bases and J gave up 7 bases, with 14 bases separating them. Germline lookup yields CDR1 MNHNS and CDR2 SASEGT. The CDR3 runs 14 residues. DNA of the CDR3: TGTGCCAGCAGTGGCACAGGGCTAGAGCAGCCCCAGCATTTT. This translates into CASSGTGLEQPQHF.

The chain is built from TRBV30 and TRBJ1-3; 8 positions match TRBD1. CDR3 length: 15 amino acids. Germline CDR1 reads GTSNPN; CDR2 reads SVGIG (reference sequence). J lost 7 bases, V lost 3 bases, and 11 bases had no gene match. CDR3 region: CAWRPAGGIWNTIYF. The CDR3 bases are TGTGCCTGGAGACCGGCAGGGGGCATTTGGAACACCATATATTTT.

This rearrangement joins TRBV6-5 to TRBJ2-3; maybe TRBD1 (6 bases). This CDR3 region has 15 residues. Per the germline V gene, CDR1 is MNHEY and CDR2 is SVGAGI. Trimming stripped 0 bases from V and 2 bases from J, with 9 bases between. The CDR3 coding sequence is TGTGCCAGCAGTTACTCGGGGGCTGTCACAGATACGCAGTATTTT. Its protein is CASSYSGAVTDTQYF.

This clone was counted once. The chain uses TRBV2 and TRBJ2-1; D may be TRBD2 (6 bases). Trimming left V 6 bases short and J 14 bases short, with 23 bases between. The CDR3 has 14 residues. CDR1 and CDR2 from the germline V gene are SNHLY and FYNNEI. The CDR3 is CASSKDYLDCCEFF. CDR3 sequence (DNA): TGTGCCAGCAGCAAGGACTACCTCGACTGCTGTGAGTTCTTC.

This clone occurred a few times. The chain has TRBV28 and TRBJ1-1; weak D call: TRBD1 (6 bases). The ends were cut back, 9 bases at V and 0 bases at J, with 11 bases in the middle. Germline V gene sequence: CDR1 MDHEN, CDR2 SYDVKM. The length of the CDR3 is 13 residues. CDR3 in amino acids: CASHRALNTEAFF. CDR3 nucleotide sequence: TGTGCCAGTCACAGGGCGCTGAACACTGAAGCTTTCTTT.

This clone turned up a few times. This chain uses TRBV6-5 with TRBJ1-2; 9 bases align to TRBD1. The CDR3 is 14 residues long. With 5 bases clipped from V and 7 bases from J, the junction kept 8 bases outside the gene matches. In germline, CDR1 is MNHEY, CDR2 SVGAGI. CDR3 amino acids: CASSPRTGVPGYTF. The CDR3 DNA is TGTGCCAGCAGTCCCCGGACAGGGGTTCCTGGCTACACCTTC.

The J gene is TRBJ2-7, the V gene TRBV5-1; TRBD1 aligns across 7 bases. This CDR3 spans 14 amino acids. V lost 4 bases and J lost 5; bases outside the gene matches: 9. The germline gives CDR1 SGHRS, CDR2 YFSETQ. CDR3 in DNA: TGCGCCAGCAGCCGCGTCACAGGGGAACACGAGCAGTACTTC. Protein product: CASSRVTGEHEQYF.

The rearrangement joins TRBV6-1 to TRBJ1-2; a weak D match, TRBD1 (6 bases). The V end lost 6 bases, the J end lost 0 bases, and 14 bases lay between the germline ends. Germline loops: CDR1 MNHNS, CDR2 SASEGT. This CDR3 contains 15 residues. The CDR3 protein is CASRARQAANYGYTF. CDR3 DNA sequence: TGTGCCAGCAGGGCCCGACAGGCAGCTAACTATGGCTACACCTTC.

A single count supports this clone. CDR3 nucleotide sequence: TGTGCCAGCAGTGTTAATGGGGCGTTGGGTGGCTACACCTTC. Its protein product is CASSVNGALGGYTF. The rearrangement links TRBV2 to TRBJ1-2; D is perhaps TRBD1 (5 bases). This CDR3 has 14 amino acids. Germline assignment: CDR1 SNHLY and CDR2 FYNNEI. V was trimmed by 4 bases and J by 7 bases, leaving 16 bases between them.

This chain connects TRBV10-2 to TRBJ1-5; D might be TRBD1 (6 bases). CDR1 is WSHSY, CDR2 SAAADI, per germline. V lost 7 bases and J lost 10, with 17 bases in between. The CDR3 spans 13 residues. CDR3 loop: CASTTGLWGPQHF. The CDR3 DNA sequence: TGCGCCAGCACCACAGGGCTTTGGGGCCCCCAGCATTTT.

The rearrangement uses TRBV28 and TRBJ2-6; TRBD1 might be the D (6 bases). V lost 3 bases and J 2 bases, leaving 11 bases between the germline ends. This CDR3 region has 16 residues. Germline loops: CDR1 MDHEN, CDR2 SYDVKM. The CDR3 loop reads CASSFSAGAGANVLTF. The CDR3, as DNA: TGTGCCAGCAGTTTTTCGGCAGGGGCTGGGGCCAACGTCCTGACTTTC.

Concerning this clone: Its ends do not fully match the called genes, so a read error is possible. The chain uses TRBV7-2 and TRBJ1-2; 7 nucleotides line up with TRBD1. The V gene's germline CDR1 is SGHTA and CDR2 FQGNSA. The CDR3 is 17 amino acids. Here the CDR3 reads CASSLAQTGKVSYGYTF. Written as DNA, the CDR3 is TGTGCCAGCAGCCTAGCCCAGACAGGGAAGGTATCCTACGGCTACACCTTC.

J is TRBJ1-1 and V is TRBV10-2; D remains ambiguous. Germline V gene sequence: CDR1 WSHSY, CDR2 SAAADI. V was clipped by 2 bases and J by 1 base, with 8 bases between them. The CDR3 length is 14 residues. The CDR3 DNA reads as TGCGCCAGCAGTGAGCGGCGGTCGAACACTGAAGCTTTCTTT. This encodes CASSERRSNTEAFF.

This chain links TRBV6-1 with TRBJ1-5; D not certain. CDR3 length: 12 amino acids. Trimming removed 5 bases at V and 5 bases at J, with 7 bases between. The germline gives CDR1 MNHNS, CDR2 SASEGT. CDR3 amino acids: CASSKGDQPQHF. As DNA, the CDR3 is TGTGCCAGCAGTAAAGGAGATCAGCCCCAGCATTTT.

The count of this clone is one. The gene calls are TRBV19 and TRBJ2-1; D unresolved. The CDR3 contains 15 residues. CDR1 LNHDA and CDR2 SQIVND come from the germline V gene (reference sequence). Trimming removed 7 bases from V and 0 bases from J, with 13 bases in between. The CDR3 nucleotides are TGTGCCAGTAATATCGAACCGGGCTCCTACAATGAGCAGTTCTTC. It encodes CASNIEPGSYNEQFF.

This chain connects TRBV4-2 to TRBJ2-1, with 8 bases identical to TRBD2. J lost 7 bases, V lost 0 bases, and 14 bases had no gene match. From germline, CDR1 is LGHNA and CDR2 YNFKEQ. The length of the CDR3 is 18 residues. This chain's CDR3 is CASSQDPAGGWPQNEQFF. The CDR3 nucleotides are TGTGCCAGCAGCCAAGATCCGGCGGGGGGCTGGCCTCAAAATGAGCAGTTCTTC.

This clone has a single count. The chain carries TRBV9 and TRBJ2-3, with TRBD1 identical over 8 bases. This CDR3 has 15 residues. Germline V gene lookup returns CDR1 SGDLS and CDR2 YYNGEE. J lost 4 bases, V lost 4 bases, and 8 bases had no gene match. The chain's CDR3 is CASSLRQGSSDTQYF. CDR3 sequence (DNA): TGTGCCAGCAGCTTGAGACAGGGGTCCTCAGATACGCAGTATTTT.

The rearrangement joins TRBV5-1 to TRBJ2-7; a weak D match, TRBD2 (6 bases). This CDR3 comprises 13 residues. Per the germline V gene, CDR1 is SGHRS and CDR2 is YFSETQ. V lost 7 bases to trimming and J lost 6 bases, with 17 bases between them. This CDR3 reads CASSGGEVGEQYF. The CDR3 region has the DNA TGCGCCAGCTCAGGCGGGGAAGTCGGCGAGCAGTACTTC.

The chain is built from TRBV7-9 and TRBJ1-1; D not resolved. In germline, CDR1 is SEHNR, CDR2 FQNEAQ (reference sequence). V was shortened by 3 bases and J by 3 bases, with 5 bases between the two germline ends. The CDR3 totals 12 residues. CDR3 sequence: CASSFVYTEAFF. The CDR3 DNA sequence: TGTGCCAGCAGCTTCGTATACACTGAAGCTTTCTTT.

The chain is built from TRBV29-1 and TRBJ1-1; a weak D match, TRBD1 (6 bases). Germline CDR1 SQVTM, CDR2 ANQGSEA. The germline V and J ends were trimmed by 4 bases and 4 bases, with 16 bases remaining between them. CDR3 size: 14 residues. CDR3 amino acids: CSVGGTSKVTEAFF. The CDR3 nucleotides read TGCAGCGTTGGGGGGACATCGAAGGTCACTGAAGCTTTCTTT.

The rearrangement uses TRBV2 and TRBJ2-2; D may be TRBD2 (6 bases). V shed 8 bases and J shed 1 base, with 8 bases lying between them. Germline CDR1 reads SNHLY; CDR2 reads FYNNEI. The length of the CDR3 is 13 residues. CDR3 loop: CASGGMNTGELFF. CDR3 DNA sequence: TGTGCCAGCGGGGGGATGAACACCGGGGAGCTGTTTTTT.

The chain employs TRBV2 and TRBJ1-5; perhaps TRBD1 as D (5 bases). The germline CDR1 and CDR2 sequences are SNHLY and FYNNEI. V lost 7 bases to trimming and J lost 2 bases, with 12 bases between them. The CDR3 spans 14 residues. The CDR3, as DNA: TGTGCCAGCACCGTGGGACTGGGCAATCAGCCCCAGCATTTT. It yields the protein CASTVGLGNQPQHF. The full variable domain, with the rest looked up from reference TRBV2 and TRBJ1-5, is EPEVTQTPSHQVTQMGQEVILRCVPISNHLYFYWYRQILGQKVEFLVSFYNNEISEKSEIFDDQFSVERPDGSNFTLKIRSTKLEDSAMYFCASTVGLGNQPQHFGDGTRLSIL.

The chain carries TRBV6-4 and TRBJ2-3; 10 bases match TRBD2. This CDR3 spans 15 amino acids. The V segment lost 2 bases and the J segment 1 base; nucleotides outside the gene matches: 0. In germline, CDR1 is MRHNA, CDR2 SNTAGT. CDR3 nucleotide sequence: TGTGCCAGCAGTGACGGGACTAGCGGCACAGATACGCAGTATTTT. Amino acids: CASSDGTSGTDTQYF.

V is TRBV7-9 and J is TRBJ2-7; D is possibly TRBD2 (5 bases). From germline, CDR1 is SEHNR and CDR2 FQNEAQ (reference sequence). V was trimmed by 7 bases and J by 7 bases, leaving 17 bases between them. This CDR3 contains 13 residues. The DNA of the CDR3 is TGTGCCAGCACCCTCATGGGGAGCAAAGAGCAGTACTTC. Protein sequence: CASTLMGSKEQYF.

This clone was recorded once. The CDR3 DNA follows: TGTGCCTGGCGCCTAGCAGATACGCAGTATTTT. Protein sequence: CAWRLADTQYF. V and J are TRBV30 and TRBJ2-3; D is uncertain. The V end lost 5 bases, the J end lost 4 bases, and 7 bases lay between the germline ends. Germline loops: CDR1 GTSNPN, CDR2 SVGIG (reference sequence). The CDR3 runs to 11 residues.

The chain carries TRBV27 and TRBJ2-7; 12 positions match TRBD2. The V gene's germline CDR1 is MNHEY and CDR2 SMNVEV (reference sequence). V was pared by 5 bases and J by 2 bases, with 1 base of the junction left unmatched. The CDR3 totals 14 residues. The CDR3 sequence: CASSRLAGAYEQYF. CDR3 DNA sequence: TGTGCCAGCAGTCGACTAGCGGGGGCCTACGAGCAGTACTTC.

This clone was found once. This chain joins TRBV5-1 and TRBJ2-1; TRBD2 agrees at 9 bases. The CDR3 sequence is 14 residues long. Looked up from germline, CDR1 is SGHRS and CDR2 is YFSETQ. V dropped 4 bases and J dropped 5; count of bases not matched to a gene: 4. DNA of the CDR3: TGCGCCAGCAGCCCTAGCGGGGAAAACAATGAGCAGTTCTTC. It encodes CASSPSGENNEQFF.